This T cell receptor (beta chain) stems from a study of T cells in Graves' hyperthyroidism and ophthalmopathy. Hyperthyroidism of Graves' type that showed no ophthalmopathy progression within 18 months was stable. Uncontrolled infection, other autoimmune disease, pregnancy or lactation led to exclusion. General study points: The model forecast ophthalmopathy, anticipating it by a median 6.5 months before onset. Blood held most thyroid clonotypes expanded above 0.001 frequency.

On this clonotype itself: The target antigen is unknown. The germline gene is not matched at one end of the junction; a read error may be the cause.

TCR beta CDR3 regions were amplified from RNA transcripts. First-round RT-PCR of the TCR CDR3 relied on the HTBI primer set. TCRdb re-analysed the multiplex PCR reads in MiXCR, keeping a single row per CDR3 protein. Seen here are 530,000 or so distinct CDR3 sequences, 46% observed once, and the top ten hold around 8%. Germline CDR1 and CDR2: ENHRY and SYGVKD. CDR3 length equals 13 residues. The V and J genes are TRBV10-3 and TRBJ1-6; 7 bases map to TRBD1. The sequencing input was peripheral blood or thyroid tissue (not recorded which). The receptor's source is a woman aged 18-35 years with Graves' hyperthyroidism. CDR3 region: CATSGTVGSPLHF. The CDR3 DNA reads TGTGCCACCAGTGGGACAGTTGGTTCACCCCTCCACTTT.